This TCR beta chain was identified in a study of CD8 T cells in ankylosing spondylitis. Ten or more counts support this clonotype. Its antigen is undetermined. Study observations and caveats: What seemed typical of ankylosing spondylitis blood was a TCR beta motif built from 7 or 8 highly homologous variants.

Via MiXCR, TCRdb re-called the 5' RACE reads, giving one row per CDR3 protein. The sample records about 800,000 distinct CDR3 sequences, 12% being singletons. The CDR3 runs 14 residues. Germline V lookup: CDR1 LGHNA, CDR2 YSLEER. V was clipped by 1 base and J by 4 bases, with 9 bases between them. The chain joins TRBV4-3 to TRBJ2-3; D gene unclear. This receptor was taken from a male donor with ankylosing spondylitis. The sample consisted of blood, either unsorted or a sorted T cell fraction (not recorded which). DNA for the CDR3: TGCGCCAGCAGCCAAGTCGCTAGGGCAGATACGCAGTATTTT. Translating it yields CASSQVARADTQYF.